This T cell receptor beta chain is drawn from a study of graft-versus-host responses after intestinal transplantation. The wider study: Anti-thymocyte globulin served as induction for all recipients, who then took tacrolimus and steroids for 2 to 4 years. Whole-study results and caveats: Some GvH clones were seen earlier in gut or blood, suggesting intestinal origin.

The plating included approximately 200,000 irradiated, violet-dye-labeled stimulator cells together with approximately 200,000 CFSE-labeled responder cells. Cell sorting after the reaction yielded proliferating CFSE-low CD3+CD4+ and CD3+CD8+ responders. TCRdb's copy holds only in-frame clones and misses some; the assay was immunoSEQ multiplex PCR. The repertoire holds around 14,000 clones, with around a third as singletons. This clone showed up just a few times. Trimming removed 2 bases from V and 6 bases from J, with 10 bases in between. Germline CDR1 reads SGHVS; CDR2 reads FQNEAQ. This CDR3 comprises 13 residues.

This TCR derives from a human patient who received an intestinal transplant. The specimen was alloreactive CD8+ T cells from a mixed lymphocyte reaction culture, collected before intestinal transplant. Indicated subset: CFSE-low proliferating T cells sorted from approximately 6-day pre-transplant mixed lymphocyte reaction (GvH or HvG direction). V is TRBV7-8 and J is TRBJ1-1; no clear D. The CDR3 DNA reads as TGTGCCAGCAGCTTATATTCTTTAGCTGAAGCTTTCTTT. This gives the protein CASSLYSLAEAFF.